What follows describes a single TCR beta chain. The antigen remains undetermined. The data were taken from a study of cytomegalovirus exposure and HLA in healthy donors. Overall study results and limits: Confirmation was obtained in vitro that a few CMV-associated chains are specific for CMV antigens.

Primers included in the PCR were 60 Vbeta and 13 Jbeta primers. TCRdb's table, derived via immunoSEQ multiplex PCR, lists solely in-frame clones and lacks some. This sample has 160,000 or so clones, with over 60% found just once. V lost 6 bases, J lost 1 base, and 9 bases stayed unmatched. The CDR3 has 16 residues. Looked up from germline, CDR1 is KGHSH and CDR2 is LQKENI. The sample comprised PBMCs. The gene calls are TRBV18 and TRBJ2-3, with 8 bases identical to TRBD1. The origin of this receptor is a middle-aged man in good health and CMV-seropositive. CDR3 amino acids: CASSPLQGARTDTQYF. The CDR3 nucleotides read TGTGCCAGCTCTCCGCTGCAGGGGGCCCGCACAGATACGCAGTATTTT. The full variable domain, rest sourced from reference TRBV18 and TRBJ2-3, is NAGVMQNPRHLVRRRGQEARLRCSPMKGHSHVYWYRQLPEEGLKFMVYLQKENIIDESGMPKERFSAEFPKEGPSILRIQQVVRGDSAAYFCASSPLQGARTDTQYFGPGTRLTVL.